This T cell receptor (beta chain) was sequenced in a study of beta chain features in type 1 diabetes. The overall study: Patient and healthy donor groups were alike in age, gender and cell yields.

In this sample, this clone turned up a few times. Its antigen is unknown. Whole-study findings and limits: Sequencing of cDNA might inflate the share of cells that strongly express TCR. Significant though moderate, a shortening of TCRB CDR3s appeared in all four CD4+ subsets of Type 1 diabetes patients. VDJ junctions in type 1 diabetes patients carried more deletions and fewer insertions.

Germline CDR1 is LGHNA and CDR2 is YNFKEQ. The CDR3 has 16 residues. The germline V and J ends were trimmed by 0 bases and 3 bases, with 12 bases remaining between them. Every bit of the isolated RNA underwent reverse transcription, so sequencing read expressed TCRB transcripts. An average roughly 3.6 million reads came from naive, central memory and regulatory T cell samples. Here immunoSEQ multiplex PCR was the method, and the copy in TCRdb shows in-frame clones only, minus some. This table holds some 360,000 clones, 8.5% to 10% found once. This receptor was taken from a man between 25 and 39 years old with type 1 diabetes. The chain has TRBV4-2 and TRBJ1-3; D uncertain. The sample consisted of central memory CD4+ T cells from blood. CDR3 sequence reads: CASSQDRAGSGNTIYF. DNA of the CDR3: TGTGCCAGCAGCCAAGATCGGGCGGGGAGTGGAAACACCATATATTTT.